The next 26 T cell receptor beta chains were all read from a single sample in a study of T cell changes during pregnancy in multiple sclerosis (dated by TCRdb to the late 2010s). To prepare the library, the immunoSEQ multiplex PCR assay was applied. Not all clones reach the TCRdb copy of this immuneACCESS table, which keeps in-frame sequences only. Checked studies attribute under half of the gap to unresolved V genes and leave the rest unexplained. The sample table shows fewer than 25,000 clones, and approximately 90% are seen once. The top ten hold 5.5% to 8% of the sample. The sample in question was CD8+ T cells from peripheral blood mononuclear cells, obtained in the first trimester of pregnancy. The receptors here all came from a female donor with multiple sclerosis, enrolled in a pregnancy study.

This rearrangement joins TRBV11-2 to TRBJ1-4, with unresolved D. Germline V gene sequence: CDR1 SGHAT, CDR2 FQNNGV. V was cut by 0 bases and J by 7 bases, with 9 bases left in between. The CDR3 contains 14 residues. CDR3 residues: CASSLDQNGEKLFF. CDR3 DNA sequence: TGTGCCAGCAGCTTAGATCAAAACGGTGAAAAACTGTTTTTT.

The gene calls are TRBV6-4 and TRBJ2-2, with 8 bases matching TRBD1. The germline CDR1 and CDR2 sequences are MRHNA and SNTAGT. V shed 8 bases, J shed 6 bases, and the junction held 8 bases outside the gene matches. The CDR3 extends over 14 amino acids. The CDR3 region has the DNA TGTGCCAGCTCGGACAGGGTCGAGGCCGGGGAGCTGTTTTTT. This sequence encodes CASSDRVEAGELFF.

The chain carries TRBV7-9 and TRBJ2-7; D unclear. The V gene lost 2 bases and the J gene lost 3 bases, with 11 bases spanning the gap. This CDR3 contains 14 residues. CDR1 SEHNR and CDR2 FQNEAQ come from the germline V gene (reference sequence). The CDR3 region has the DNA TGTGCCAGCAGCTTACCGTACGAGGACTACGAGCAGTACTTC. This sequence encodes CASSLPYEDYEQYF. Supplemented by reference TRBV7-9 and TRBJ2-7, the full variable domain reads DTGVSQNPRHKITKRGQNVTFRCDPISEHNRLYWYRQTLGQGPEFLTYFQNEAQLEKSRLLSDRFSAERPKGSFSTLEIQRTEQGDSAMYLCASSLPYEDYEQYFGPGTRLTVT.

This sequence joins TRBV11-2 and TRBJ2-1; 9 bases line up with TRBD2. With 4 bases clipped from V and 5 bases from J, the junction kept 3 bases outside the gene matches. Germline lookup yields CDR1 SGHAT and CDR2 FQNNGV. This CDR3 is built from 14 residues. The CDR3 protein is CASSYSGSHNEQFF. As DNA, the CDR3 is TGTGCCAGCAGCTATAGCGGGAGCCACAATGAGCAGTTCTTC.

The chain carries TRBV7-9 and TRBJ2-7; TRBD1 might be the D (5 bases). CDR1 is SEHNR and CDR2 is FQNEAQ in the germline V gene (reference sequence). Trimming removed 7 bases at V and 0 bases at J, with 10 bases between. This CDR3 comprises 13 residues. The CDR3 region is CASTPGISYEQYF. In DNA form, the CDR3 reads TGTGCCAGCACCCCAGGGATCTCCTACGAGCAGTACTTC.

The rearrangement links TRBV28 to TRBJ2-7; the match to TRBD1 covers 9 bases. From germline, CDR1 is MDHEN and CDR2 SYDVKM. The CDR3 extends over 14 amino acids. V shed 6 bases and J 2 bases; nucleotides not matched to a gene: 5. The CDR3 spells CASRTGTGTYEQYF. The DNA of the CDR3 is TGTGCCAGCAGGACCGGGACAGGGACCTACGAGCAGTACTTC. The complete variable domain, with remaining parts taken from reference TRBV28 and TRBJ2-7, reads DVKVTQSSRYLVKRTGEKVFLECVQDMDHENMFWYRQDPGLGLRLIYFSYDVKMKEKGDIPEGYSVSREKKERFSLILESASTNQTSMYLCASRTGTGTYEQYFGPGTRLTVT.

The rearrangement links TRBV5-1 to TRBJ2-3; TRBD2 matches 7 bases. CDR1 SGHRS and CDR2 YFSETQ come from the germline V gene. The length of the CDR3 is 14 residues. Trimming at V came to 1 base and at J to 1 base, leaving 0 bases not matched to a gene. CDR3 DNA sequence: TGCGCCAGCAGCTTGCGGGAGGGCACAGATACGCAGTATTTT. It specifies CASSLREGTDTQYF.

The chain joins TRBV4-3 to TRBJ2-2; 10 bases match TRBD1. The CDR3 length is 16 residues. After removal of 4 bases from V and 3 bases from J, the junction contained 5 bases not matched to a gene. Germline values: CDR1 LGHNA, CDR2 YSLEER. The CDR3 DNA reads TGCGCCAGCAGCCCTCGACAGGGGGCCGACACCGGGGAGCTGTTTTTT. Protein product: CASSPRQGADTGELFF.

CDR3 loop: CASRDRGAETQYF. Written as DNA, the CDR3 is TGTGCCAGCCGGGACAGGGGTGCGGAGACCCAGTACTTC. This rearrangement joins TRBV5-8 to TRBJ2-5; 10 bases are a match to TRBD1. The CDR3 length is 13 residues. V dropped 7 bases and J dropped 5; count of bases not matched to a gene: 5. CDR1 SGHTS and CDR2 YDEGEE come from the germline V gene.

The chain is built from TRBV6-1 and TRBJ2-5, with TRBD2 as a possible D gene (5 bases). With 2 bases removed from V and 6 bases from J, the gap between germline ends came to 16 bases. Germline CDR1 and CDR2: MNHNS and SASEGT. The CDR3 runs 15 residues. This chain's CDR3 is CASSEWSGNPQTQYF. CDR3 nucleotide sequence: TGTGCCAGCAGTGAATGGAGCGGTAACCCCCAGACCCAGTACTTC.

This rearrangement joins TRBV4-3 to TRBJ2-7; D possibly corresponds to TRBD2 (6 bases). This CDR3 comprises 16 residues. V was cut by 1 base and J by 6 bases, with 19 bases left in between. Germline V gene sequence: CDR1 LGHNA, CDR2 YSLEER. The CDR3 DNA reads TGCGCCAGCAGCCAAGGACGGGCGGGGATTGACGGCGAGCAGTACTTC. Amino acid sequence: CASSQGRAGIDGEQYF.

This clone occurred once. Written as DNA, the CDR3 is TGTGCCAGCAGTTGGACAGGGGTCGAGCAGTACTTC. Protein product: CASSWTGVEQYF. The chain joins TRBV7-9 to TRBJ2-7; the match to TRBD1 covers 9 bases. The CDR3 is made up of 12 amino acids. V shed 6 bases and J 6 bases; nucleotides not matched to a gene: 3. Per the germline V gene, CDR1 is SEHNR and CDR2 is FQNEAQ (reference sequence).

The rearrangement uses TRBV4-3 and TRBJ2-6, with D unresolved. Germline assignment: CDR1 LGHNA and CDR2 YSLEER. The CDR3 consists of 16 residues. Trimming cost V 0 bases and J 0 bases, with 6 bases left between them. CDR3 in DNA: TGCGCCAGCAGCCAAGAGCACACCTCTGGGGCCAACGTCCTGACTTTC. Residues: CASSQEHTSGANVLTF.

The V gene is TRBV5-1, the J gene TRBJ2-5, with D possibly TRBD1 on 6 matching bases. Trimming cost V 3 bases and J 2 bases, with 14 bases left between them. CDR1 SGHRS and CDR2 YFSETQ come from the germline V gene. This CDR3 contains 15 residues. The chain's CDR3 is CASSYNSGQQETQYF. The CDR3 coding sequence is TGCGCCAGCAGCTATAATTCGGGACAACAAGAGACCCAGTACTTC.

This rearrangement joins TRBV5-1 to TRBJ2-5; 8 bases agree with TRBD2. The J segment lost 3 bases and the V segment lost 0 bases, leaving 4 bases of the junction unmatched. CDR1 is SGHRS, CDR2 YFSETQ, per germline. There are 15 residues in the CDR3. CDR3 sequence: CASSLAAGAEETQYF. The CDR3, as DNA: TGCGCCAGCAGCTTGGCAGCGGGAGCGGAAGAGACCCAGTACTTC.

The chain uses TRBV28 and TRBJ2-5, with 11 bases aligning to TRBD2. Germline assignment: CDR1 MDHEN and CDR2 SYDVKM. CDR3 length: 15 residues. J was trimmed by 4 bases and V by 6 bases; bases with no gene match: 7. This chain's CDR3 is CASSPAGTSGETQYF. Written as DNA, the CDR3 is TGTGCCAGCAGCCCTGCCGGGACTAGCGGAGAGACCCAGTACTTC. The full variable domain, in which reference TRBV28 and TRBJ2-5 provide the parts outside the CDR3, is DVKVTQSSRYLVKRTGEKVFLECVQDMDHENMFWYRQDPGLGLRLIYFSYDVKMKEKGDIPEGYSVSREKKERFSLILESASTNQTSMYLCASSPAGTSGETQYFGPGTRLLVL.

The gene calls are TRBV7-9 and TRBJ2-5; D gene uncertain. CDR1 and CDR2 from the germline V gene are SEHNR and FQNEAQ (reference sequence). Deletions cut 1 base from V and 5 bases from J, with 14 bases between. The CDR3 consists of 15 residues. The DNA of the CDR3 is TGTGCCAGCAGCTTAGTCGACACCGGATGGGAGACCCAGTACTTC. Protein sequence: CASSLVDTGWETQYF.

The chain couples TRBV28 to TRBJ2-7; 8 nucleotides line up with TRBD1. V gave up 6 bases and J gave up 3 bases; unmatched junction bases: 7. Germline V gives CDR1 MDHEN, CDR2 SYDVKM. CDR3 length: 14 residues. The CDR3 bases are TGTGCCAGCAGCGCCCGGGACAGGAACTACGAGCAGTACTTC. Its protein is CASSARDRNYEQYF. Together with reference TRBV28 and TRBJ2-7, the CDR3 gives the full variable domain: DVKVTQSSRYLVKRTGEKVFLECVQDMDHENMFWYRQDPGLGLRLIYFSYDVKMKEKGDIPEGYSVSREKKERFSLILESASTNQTSMYLCASSARDRNYEQYFGPGTRLTVT.

CDR3 protein: CASSYSSGTGGEQYF. The CDR3 coding sequence is TGTGCCAGCAGTTACTCGAGCGGGACAGGGGGCGAGCAGTACTTC. The chain uses TRBV6-5 and TRBJ2-5, with 11 positions matching TRBD1. TRBJ2-7 explains the end of the DNA better; the J call may be wrong. CDR3 size: 15 residues. Germline V gives CDR1 MNHEY, CDR2 SVGAGI.

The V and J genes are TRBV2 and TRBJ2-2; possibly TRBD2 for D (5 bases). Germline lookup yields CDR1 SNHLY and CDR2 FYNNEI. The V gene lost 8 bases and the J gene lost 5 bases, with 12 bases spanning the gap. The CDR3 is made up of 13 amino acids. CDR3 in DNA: TGTGCCAGCCCGGGAACAGAGACCGGGGAGCTGTTTTTT. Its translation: CASPGTETGELFF. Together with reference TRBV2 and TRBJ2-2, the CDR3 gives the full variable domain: EPEVTQTPSHQVTQMGQEVILRCVPISNHLYFYWYRQILGQKVEFLVSFYNNEISEKSEIFDDQFSVERPDGSNFTLKIRSTKLEDSAMYFCASPGTETGELFFGEGSRLTVL.

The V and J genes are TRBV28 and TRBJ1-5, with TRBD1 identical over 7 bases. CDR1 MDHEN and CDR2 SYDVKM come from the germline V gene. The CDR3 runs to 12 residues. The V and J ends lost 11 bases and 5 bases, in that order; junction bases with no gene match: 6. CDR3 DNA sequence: TGTGCCTCCCGGGACAGCGATCAGCCCCAGCATTTT. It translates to CASRDSDQPQHF.

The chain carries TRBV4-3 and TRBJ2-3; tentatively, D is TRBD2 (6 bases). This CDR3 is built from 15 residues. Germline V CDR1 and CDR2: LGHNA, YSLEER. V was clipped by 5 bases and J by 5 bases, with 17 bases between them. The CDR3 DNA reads TGCGCCAGCAGCGTCTGGCGGGACCCTCAAGATACGCAGTATTTT. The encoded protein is CASSVWRDPQDTQYF.

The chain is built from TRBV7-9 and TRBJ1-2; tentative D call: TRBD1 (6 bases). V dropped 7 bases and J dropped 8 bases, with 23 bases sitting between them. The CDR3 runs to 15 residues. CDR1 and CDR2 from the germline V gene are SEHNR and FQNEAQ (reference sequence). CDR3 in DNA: TGTGCCAGCACTTCCTCGAACAGGGAGGGGCGCGGCTACACCTTC. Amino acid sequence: CASTSSNREGRGYTF.

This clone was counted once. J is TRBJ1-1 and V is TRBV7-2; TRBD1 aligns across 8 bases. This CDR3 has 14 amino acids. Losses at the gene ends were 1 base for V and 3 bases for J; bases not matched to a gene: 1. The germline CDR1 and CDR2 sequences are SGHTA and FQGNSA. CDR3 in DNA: TGTGCCAGCAGCTTAGACAGGGGGTACACTGAAGCTTTCTTT. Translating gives CASSLDRGYTEAFF.

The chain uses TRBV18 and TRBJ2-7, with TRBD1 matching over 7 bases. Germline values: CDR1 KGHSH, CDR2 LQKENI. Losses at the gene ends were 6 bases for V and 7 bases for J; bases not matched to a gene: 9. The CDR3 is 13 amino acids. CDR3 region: CASSPRQGGEQYF. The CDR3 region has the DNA TGTGCCAGCTCCCCCCGACAGGGTGGTGAGCAGTACTTC.

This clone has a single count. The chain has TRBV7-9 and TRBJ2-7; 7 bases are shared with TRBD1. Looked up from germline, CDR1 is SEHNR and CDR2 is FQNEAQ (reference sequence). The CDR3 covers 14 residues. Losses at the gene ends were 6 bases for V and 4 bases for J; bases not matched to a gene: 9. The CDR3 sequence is CASSDWDRDYEQYF. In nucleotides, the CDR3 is TGTGCCAGCAGTGATTGGGACAGAGATTACGAGCAGTACTTC.